This TCR beta chain was documented in a study of vaccination effects on CD4 cells after COVID-19. Study-wide background: Median timing of post-vaccine samples was 72 days after the second dose.

The CDR3 runs to 14 residues. Germline values: CDR1 MDHEN, CDR2 SYDVKM. Trimming shortened V by 2 bases and J by 2 bases, and 9 bases separated the two germline ends. Peptide-pool stimulation followed by sequencing identified expanded antigen-specific CD4+ clonotypes in the ViraFEST assay. Cultured cells yielded isolated CD4+ T cells after approximately nine days. Vaccine administered to participants consisted of two doses of either BNT162b2 or mRNA-1273. IL-2 medium supplanted half the medium on days 3 and 7. With regard to this clone: What it binds is not known.

The repertoire was sequenced with immunoSEQ multiplex PCR; TCRdb's copy has only in-frame clones and lacks some. The repertoire holds around 69,000 clones, 74% seen once, with 1.5% to 1.8% in the top ten. This TCR derives from a human donor who received a COVID-19 vaccine. The rearrangement links TRBV28 to TRBJ1-2; possible D gene TRBD1, 5 bases. The sequencing used CD4+ T cells from PBMCs cultured with HCoV-229E spike peptides, collected after COVID-19 vaccination. The CDR3 loop reads CASSLTGQNYGYTF. DNA of the CDR3: TGTGCCAGCAGTTTAACGGGGCAGAACTATGGCTACACCTTC.